This TCR beta chain is drawn from a study of shared clonotypes between healthy human individuals. A CD45RA+ naive subset and a CD45RA-negative memory subset were split from CD4+ cells. General observations from the study: The represented genetic and exposure-history diversity was limited by the small number of donors.

Sequencing was performed with immunoSEQ multiplex PCR; in TCRdb, only in-frame clones are kept and a portion is missing. The repertoire includes 950,000 to 1,100,000 clones, 75% to 80% of them detected once, and 0.6% to 0.75% sits in the top ten. Notes on this clone: Its specificity is not known.

The CDR3 loop spans 14 amino acids. Germline values: CDR1 SGHRS, CDR2 YFSETQ. Trimming at V came to 4 bases and at J to 7 bases, leaving 8 bases not matched to a gene. V usage is TRBV5-1 and J usage is TRBJ2-7; 10 bases map to TRBD1. The TCR was taken from a man younger than 35 in good health. Some clones in this sample may be carry-over from other donors' samples. The sequencing input was memory CD4+ T cells from PBMCs. The subset is: CD45RA-negative fraction. CDR3 nucleotides: TGCGCCAGCAGCCTCGGGACAGGGGCCGTAGAGCAGTACTTC. Its translation: CASSLGTGAVEQYF.